This T cell receptor (beta chain) was captured in a study of cytomegalovirus exposure and HLA in healthy donors. CDR3 size: 15 residues. Per the germline V gene, CDR1 is SGDLS and CDR2 is YYNGEE. The V end lost 0 bases, the J end lost 4 bases, and 13 bases lay between the germline ends. Both 60 Vbeta primers and 13 Jbeta primers went into the PCR. The table came from immunoSEQ multiplex PCR; TCRdb's copy has only in-frame clones and leaves some out. The sample records 150,000 to 200,000 clones, 82% being singletons. V usage is TRBV9 and J usage is TRBJ1-1; TRBD1 might be the D (6 bases). The sequencing sample was made of PBMCs. This TCR derives from a woman aged 45-65 years in good health and CMV-seropositive. CDR3 DNA sequence: TGTGCCAGCAGCGTAGACTCAGGGGAGGGCACTGAAGCTTTCTTT. Its protein product is CASSVDSGEGTEAFF.